This TCR beta chain emerged from a study of T cells in Graves' hyperthyroidism and ophthalmopathy. Study at large: Before treatment of any kind, peripheral blood was taken at initial diagnosis.

The CDR3 is 17 amino acids. The trim removed 2 bases at V and 1 base at J, leaving 9 bases unmatched. From germline, CDR1 is SGDLS and CDR2 YYNGEE. This clonotype was detected a few times. Its antigen is currently unknown. Study results and caveats: Appearing also in blood were most of the thyroid clonotypes expanded above 0.001.

Out of more than 8 ml of fresh peripheral blood came the PBMCs. The TCR beta CDR3 regions underwent amplification using RNA transcripts as the source. The TCR CDR3 was amplified in a first-round RT-PCR using the HTBI primer set. TCRdb reanalysed the multiplex PCR reads using MiXCR and keeps one entry per CDR3 protein. The sample carries some 300,000 distinct CDR3 sequences, roughly an eighth recorded once. This TCR was recovered from a woman aged 40 to 55 with Graves' hyperthyroidism. The chain uses TRBV9 and TRBJ1-5, with 7 bases lining up with TRBD1. What was sequenced was blood. DNA for the CDR3: TGTGCCAGCAGCGTCCACAGGGGAAGGGACAGCAATCAGCCCCAGCATTTT. Translation gives CASSVHRGRDSNQPQHF.